This TCR beta chain originates from a study of control samples from healthy donors and cancer patients (TCRdb year 2020). The library relied on the immunoSEQ multiplex PCR assay. In its TCRdb copy, this immuneACCESS table keeps in-frame sequences only and misses some clones. Where compared with another copy, unresolved V genes explain less than half of these, and the others have no known cause. This sample holds about 40,000 clones; around 90% were observed only once. Approximately 3.9% of the sample belongs to the ten largest clones. For this clone: Its binding antigen is unknown. Nothing much larger sits one base from this clone, and base qualities are not available.

Trimming leaves V shorter by 6 bases and J shorter by 5 bases, with the junction holding 9 bases beyond the gene matches. Via the germline V gene (reference sequence), CDR1 is LNHDA and CDR2 SQIVND. Reading from cysteine to phenylalanine, the CDR3 counts 14 amino acids. Only the CDR3 portion is preserved as DNA: 42 bases, with reading frame beginning at the first base. The chain is made from TRBV19 and TRBJ1-1, and TRBD1 aligns with 7 junction nucleotides. The sequencing sample was made of blood. The clonotype comes from a woman in her fifties or sixties in good health. CDR3 protein: CASRRTGSRTEAFF. The bases are TGTGCCAGTAGGCGGACAGGATCGCGGACTGAAGCTTTCTTT.